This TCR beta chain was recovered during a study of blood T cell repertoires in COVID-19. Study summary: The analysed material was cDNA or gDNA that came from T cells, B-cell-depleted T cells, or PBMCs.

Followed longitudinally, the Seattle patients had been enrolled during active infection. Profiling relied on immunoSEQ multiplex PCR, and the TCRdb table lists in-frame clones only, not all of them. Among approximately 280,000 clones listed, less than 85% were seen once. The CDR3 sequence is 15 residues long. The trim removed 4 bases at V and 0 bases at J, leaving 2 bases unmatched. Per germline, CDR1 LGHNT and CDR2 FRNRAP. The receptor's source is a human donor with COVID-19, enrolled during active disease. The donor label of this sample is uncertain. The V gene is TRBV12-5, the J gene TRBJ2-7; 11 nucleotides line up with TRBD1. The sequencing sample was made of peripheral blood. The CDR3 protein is CASGSGTGGSYEQYF. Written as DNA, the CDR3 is TGTGCTAGTGGTTCCGGGACAGGGGGCTCCTACGAGCAGTACTTC.